This TCR beta chain was recovered during a study of patients and donors after allogeneic stem cell transplantation (dated by TCRdb to about 2020). As for this clonotype: Its specific antigen is unknown. One base away there is no much larger clone; base qualities are not given.

Library preparation employed RT-PCR. The instrument given in TCRdb is NextSeq 550. TCRdb applied fastp at Q25 and MiXCR to the public reads, then kept only in-frame beta chains. Rows are combined by CDR3 protein, so each entry shows the most common genes and DNA. This sample is represented by 390,000 or so distinct CDR3 sequences; approximately 16% of them were singletons. 6% to 8% of the sample goes to the ten largest clones. The CDR3 contains 14 residues, cysteine and phenylalanine counted. The retained sequence is limited to the CDR3, 42 bases, with the frame set at the first base. V trim: 2 bases; J trim: 4 bases; unmatched bases: 3. The germline V gene supplies CDR1 SGDLS and CDR2 YYNGEE.

The clonotype comes from a human donor who was either an allogeneic HSCT recipient or a stem cell or donor lymphocyte infusion donor (not recorded which). It is not recorded whose cells these are; they may come from a transplant donor. Sequences were obtained from blood, either unsorted or a sorted T cell fraction (not recorded which). The V gene is TRBV9 and the J gene is TRBJ2-3; 8 junctional bases match TRBD2. The CDR3 corresponds to CASSVGGASDTQYF. DNA sequence: TGTGCCAGCAGCGTCGGGGGGGCCTCAGATACGCAGTATTTT.